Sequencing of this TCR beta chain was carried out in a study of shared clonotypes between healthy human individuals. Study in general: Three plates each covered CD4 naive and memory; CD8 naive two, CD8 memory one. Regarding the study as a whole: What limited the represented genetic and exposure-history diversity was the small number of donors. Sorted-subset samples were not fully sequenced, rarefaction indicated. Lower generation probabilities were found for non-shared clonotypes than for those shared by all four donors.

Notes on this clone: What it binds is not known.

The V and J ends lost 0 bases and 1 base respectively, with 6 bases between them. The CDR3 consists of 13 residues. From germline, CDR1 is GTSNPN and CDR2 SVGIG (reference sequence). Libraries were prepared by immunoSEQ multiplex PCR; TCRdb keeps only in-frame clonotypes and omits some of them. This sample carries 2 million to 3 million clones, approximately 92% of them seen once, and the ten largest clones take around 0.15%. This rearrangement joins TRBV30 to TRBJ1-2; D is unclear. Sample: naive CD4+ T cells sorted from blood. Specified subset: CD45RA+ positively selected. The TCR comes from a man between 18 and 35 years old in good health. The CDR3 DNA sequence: TGTGCCTGGAGTGTTGGTCATAACTATGGCTACACCTTC. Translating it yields CAWSVGHNYGYTF.